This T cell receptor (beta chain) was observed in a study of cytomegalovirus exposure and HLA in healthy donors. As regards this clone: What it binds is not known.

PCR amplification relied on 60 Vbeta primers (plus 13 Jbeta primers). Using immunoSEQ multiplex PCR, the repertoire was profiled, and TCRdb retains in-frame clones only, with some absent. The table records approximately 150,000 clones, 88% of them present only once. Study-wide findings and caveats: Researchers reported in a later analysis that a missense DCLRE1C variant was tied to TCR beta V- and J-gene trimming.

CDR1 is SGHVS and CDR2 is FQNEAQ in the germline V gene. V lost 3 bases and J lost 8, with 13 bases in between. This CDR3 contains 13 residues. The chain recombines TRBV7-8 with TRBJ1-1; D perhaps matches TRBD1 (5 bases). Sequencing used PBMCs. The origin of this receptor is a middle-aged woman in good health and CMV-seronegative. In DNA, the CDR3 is TGTGCCAGCAGCTTGGCAGGGAAGGGGGAAGCTTTCTTT. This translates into CASSLAGKGEAFF.